A selection of T cell receptor beta chains follows, all from one sample in a study of blood T cell repertoires in COVID-19. TCRdb's copy holds only in-frame clones and misses some; the assay was immunoSEQ multiplex PCR. The sample has approximately 150,000 clones, about 90% seen once. What was sequenced was PBMCs or T cells enriched from blood (not recorded which). The receptors come from a woman aged 40 to 49 who had been exposed to COVID-19. The conserved cysteine and the conserved F or W are not part of the CDR3 here. Clone size is shown for a subset of rows, as once, few, many or a class of expanded clone.

j_call | clone_size | v_call | cdr3_aa
TRBJ2-6 | - | TRBV9 | ASSRGLAGTSGANVLT
TRBJ1-3 | - | TRBV7-2 | ASSTSSGNTIY
TRBJ1-5 | once | TRBV19 | ASGQNHQPQH
TRBJ2-7 | - | TRBV18 | ASSPDSILEQY
TRBJ2-5 | few | TRBV19 | ASSMVQGGGKTQY
TRBJ1-6 | - | TRBV7-6 | ASSLERGSPLH
TRBJ2-7 | - | TRBV5-4 | ASSLVSGSFEQY
TRBJ1-4 | few | TRBV11-2 | ASSLGPPDAVNEKLF
TRBJ2-3 | once | TRBV7-8 | ASSVTGTTSTDTQY
TRBJ1-1 | - | TRBV27 | ASSPRSGTVNTEAF
TRBJ1-3 | - | TRBV15 | ATTDRDTRNTIY
TRBJ2-3 | - | TRBV28 | ASTKRGRRSDTQY
TRBJ1-6 | - | TRBV6-5 | ASSRDRDNSPLH
TRBJ1-2 | - | TRBV10-3 | AISDGTGKGYT
TRBJ2-5 | once | TRBV9 | ASSTRTGHQETQY
TRBJ2-5 | - | TRBV4-3 | ASSQEARQETQY
TRBJ2-2 | many | TRBV25-1 | ASSGLSGNAGELF
TRBJ1-4 | - | TRBV11-2 | ASSLWGVANEKLF